This TCR beta chain is drawn from a study of cytomegalovirus exposure and HLA in healthy donors. Whole-study findings and limits: Cytomegalovirus status was reportedly diagnosed by the classifier with high sensitivity and specificity. There were around 160 TCR beta chains listed as cytomegalovirus-associated.

The PCR ran on 60 Vbeta and 13 Jbeta primers. The data were produced by immunoSEQ multiplex PCR, yet TCRdb's version contains in-frame clones alone and is incomplete. The table has more than 150,000 clones, 65% to 85% seen once; the top ten hold more than 1.1%. Germline CDR1 and CDR2: GTSNPN and SVGIG (reference sequence). V was pared by 3 bases and J by 4 bases, with 12 bases between. The CDR3 runs to 13 residues. This clone was seen a handful of times. As yet, its antigen is unknown. This TCR was sampled from a girl aged 5 to 17 in good health and CMV-seropositive. Specimen: PBMCs. The chain carries TRBV30 and TRBJ1-2, with D unresolved. The CDR3 loop reads CAWSPGPPYGYTF. Written as DNA, the CDR3 is TGTGCCTGGAGCCCGGGTCCCCCCTATGGCTACACCTTC.